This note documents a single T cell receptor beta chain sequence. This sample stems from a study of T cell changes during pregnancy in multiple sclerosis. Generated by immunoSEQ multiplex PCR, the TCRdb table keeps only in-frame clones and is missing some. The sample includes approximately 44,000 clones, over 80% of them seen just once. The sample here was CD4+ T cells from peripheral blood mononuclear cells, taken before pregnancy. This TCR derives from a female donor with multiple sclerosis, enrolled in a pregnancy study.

CDR3 sequence reads: CAWSDVAGTEAFF. As DNA, the CDR3 is TGTGCCTGGAGTGACGTCGCCGGCACTGAAGCTTTCTTT. The chain carries TRBV30 and TRBJ1-1, with D uncertain. This CDR3 is 13 amino acids long. The germline gives CDR1 GTSNPN, CDR2 SVGIG (reference sequence). V gave up 1 base and J gave up 4 bases, with 10 bases separating them.